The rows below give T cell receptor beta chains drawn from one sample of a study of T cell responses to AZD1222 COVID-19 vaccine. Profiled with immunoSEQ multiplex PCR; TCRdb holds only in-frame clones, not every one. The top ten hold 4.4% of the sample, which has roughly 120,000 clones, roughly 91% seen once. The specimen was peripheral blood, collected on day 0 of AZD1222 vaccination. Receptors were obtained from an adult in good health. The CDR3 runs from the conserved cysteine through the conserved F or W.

cdr3_aa: CASSSRASTQYF
v_call: TRBV7-6
j_call: TRBJ2-3

cdr3_aa: CASSEGRDYGYTF
v_call: TRBV7-9
j_call: TRBJ1-2

cdr3_aa: CASSLDSDRAHNPYTDTQYF
v_call: TRBV2
j_call: TRBJ2-3

cdr3_aa: CASSSQGRPGTETQYF
v_call: TRBV5-1
j_call: TRBJ2-5

cdr3_aa: CASSFRGEGYNSPLHF
v_call: TRBV7-2
j_call: TRBJ1-6

cdr3_aa: CASSSPLGRAETQYF
v_call: TRBV6-5
j_call: TRBJ2-5

cdr3_aa: CASLGQKYQPQHF
v_call: TRBV18
j_call: TRBJ1-5

cdr3_aa: CASSLSGRGRGVYGYTF
v_call: TRBV27
j_call: TRBJ1-2

cdr3_aa: CASSLKSPGLLSNQPQHF
v_call: TRBV27
j_call: TRBJ1-5

cdr3_aa: CASSHALEYQETQYF
v_call: TRBV7-9
j_call: TRBJ2-5

cdr3_aa: CASSSLGRIYGYTF
v_call: TRBV6-2/TRBV6-3
j_call: TRBJ1-2

cdr3_aa: CASSPGLNSPLHF
v_call: TRBV6-5
j_call: TRBJ1-6

cdr3_aa: CASSTGQGALNEQFF
v_call: TRBV5-1
j_call: TRBJ2-1

cdr3_aa: CASSLGPSGTVNTEAFF
v_call: TRBV5-1
j_call: TRBJ1-1

cdr3_aa: CASTPGGQVGMEQYF
v_call: TRBV6-5
j_call: TRBJ2-7

cdr3_aa: CASSTGTSGRATYNEQFF
v_call: TRBV19
j_call: TRBJ2-1

cdr3_aa: CASSQDNLGYEQYF
v_call: TRBV4-1
j_call: TRBJ2-7

cdr3_aa: CASSYGSENYGYTF
v_call: TRBV6-5
j_call: TRBJ1-2

cdr3_aa: CASSFSTGQPQHF
v_call: TRBV28
j_call: TRBJ1-5

cdr3_aa: CASSYRRESYNEQFF
v_call: TRBV6-5
j_call: TRBJ2-1

cdr3_aa: CASSNLPYEQYF
v_call: TRBV21-1
j_call: TRBJ2-7

cdr3_aa: CASSRGQSAYQPQHF
v_call: TRBV7-8
j_call: TRBJ1-5

cdr3_aa: CASSQDWARGVSAFF
v_call: TRBV3-1/TRBV3-2
j_call: TRBJ1-1

cdr3_aa: CARLGSRNTEAFF
v_call: TRBV27
j_call: TRBJ1-1

cdr3_aa: CASVSAGTGGYEQYF
v_call: TRBV28
j_call: TRBJ2-7

cdr3_aa: CASSEARDREGDTIYF
v_call: TRBV6-1
j_call: TRBJ1-3

cdr3_aa: CASSPPGSSYNEQFF
v_call: TRBV18
j_call: TRBJ2-1

cdr3_aa: CASSSPRRANYGYTF
v_call: TRBV28
j_call: TRBJ1-2

cdr3_aa: CASSSLNEALKRPSYEQYF
v_call: TRBV28
j_call: TRBJ2-7

cdr3_aa: CASSQRAGWNEKLFF
v_call: TRBV7-2
j_call: TRBJ1-4

cdr3_aa: CATSKGNNEKLFF
v_call: TRBV15
j_call: TRBJ1-4

cdr3_aa: CASSRTGGYTF
v_call: TRBV7-9
j_call: TRBJ1-2

cdr3_aa: CASRLRGVGDYEQYF
v_call: TRBV2
j_call: TRBJ2-7

cdr3_aa: CASSYNVGGGETQYF
v_call: TRBV6-5
j_call: TRBJ2-5

cdr3_aa: CASSPPGDRPYGYTF
v_call: TRBV28
j_call: TRBJ1-2

cdr3_aa: CASSFRGNTEAFF
v_call: TRBV27
j_call: TRBJ1-1

cdr3_aa: CASSFIGTGVGNTIYF
v_call: TRBV28
j_call: TRBJ1-3

cdr3_aa: CAISDQQGASEQYF
v_call: TRBV10-3
j_call: TRBJ2-7

cdr3_aa: CASSLLGVDTQYF
v_call: TRBV6-5
j_call: TRBJ2-3

cdr3_aa: CASSPPSDSGETQYF
v_call: TRBV18
j_call: TRBJ2-5

cdr3_aa: CASRPQGRNQPQHF
v_call: TRBV27
j_call: TRBJ1-5

cdr3_aa: CASTTGSYEQYF
v_call: TRBV28
j_call: TRBJ2-7

cdr3_aa: CASSIDSSGNTIYF
v_call: TRBV19
j_call: TRBJ1-3

cdr3_aa: CATSSKGGGETQYF
v_call: TRBV15
j_call: TRBJ2-5

cdr3_aa: CATWTEMNTEAFF
v_call: TRBV23-1
j_call: TRBJ1-1

cdr3_aa: CASGSQGAPTGELFF
v_call: TRBV7-8
j_call: TRBJ2-2

cdr3_aa: CASSTGQGGFEKLFF
v_call: TRBV5-1
j_call: TRBJ1-4

cdr3_aa: CASSRRTSGSGGELFF
v_call: TRBV9
j_call: TRBJ2-2

cdr3_aa: CAWSTRIGSSPLHF
v_call: TRBV30
j_call: TRBJ1-6

cdr3_aa: CASSRVSGFPSYNEQFF
v_call: TRBV23-1
j_call: TRBJ2-1

cdr3_aa: CASRPGQKNSPLHF
v_call: TRBV28
j_call: TRBJ1-6

cdr3_aa: CASSLGDRGPNNSPLHF
v_call: TRBV28
j_call: TRBJ1-6

cdr3_aa: CASSLARVASWSAAEQFF
v_call: TRBV7-2
j_call: TRBJ2-1

cdr3_aa: CASSPASGYTYEQYF
v_call: TRBV11-3
j_call: TRBJ2-7

cdr3_aa: CASSQPAGGRKLFF
v_call: TRBV3-1/TRBV3-2
j_call: TRBJ1-4

cdr3_aa: CASRRTGLNTEAFF
v_call: TRBV28
j_call: TRBJ1-1

cdr3_aa: CASSLWYAGGPRNEQFF
v_call: TRBV5-1
j_call: TRBJ2-1

cdr3_aa: CASSPRGGWANYGYTF
v_call: TRBV27
j_call: TRBJ1-2

cdr3_aa: CASSQGTGGYEQFF
v_call: TRBV3-1/TRBV3-2
j_call: TRBJ2-1

cdr3_aa: CASSPGSTGEKLFF
v_call: TRBV2
j_call: TRBJ1-4